The clone carrying this T cell receptor (beta chain) was found a few times. The CDR3 is 14 amino acids. After removal of 3 bases from V and 2 bases from J, the junction contained 3 bases not matched to a gene. This specimen comes from a study of T-cell reconstitution after alpha-beta-depleted transplantation in children. For TCRbeta, the library was prepared with unique molecular identifiers. From the PCR reads, TCRdb called clonotypes with MiXCR, one entry per CDR3 protein. The sample records fewer than 700,000 distinct CDR3 sequences, more than 20% being singletons. Material: PBMCs, mostly from graft donor cells, obtained 360 days after TCRalphabeta/CD19-depleted stem cell transplant. The chain links TRBV12-3 or TRBV12-4 to TRBJ2-5; the match to TRBD2 covers 7 bases. The source of this sequence is a boy younger than two who had a stem cell transplant for acute myeloid leukemia, so the T cells may come from the graft donor. The CDR3 loop is CASSFLGGQETQYF. The CDR3 coding sequence is TGTGCCAGCAGTTTTCTCGGGGGGCAAGAGACCCAGTACTTC.